Listed below are T cell receptor beta chains from one sample, sequenced in a study of T cell changes during pregnancy in multiple sclerosis. The protocol was immunoSEQ multiplex PCR, while the TCRdb copy is restricted to in-frame clones and leaves out a portion. The profile covers about 49,000 clones, with roughly nine tenths appearing a single time and approximately 0.39% taken by the ten largest. The sample in question was CD4+ T cells from peripheral blood mononuclear cells, obtained in the second trimester of pregnancy. These receptors originate from a female donor in good health, enrolled as a control in a pregnancy study. The conserved cysteine and the conserved F or W are not part of the CDR3 here. Each record gives: J gene, V gene, CDR3 protein.

TRBJ2-7 | TRBV5-6 | ASSIQGQGAYEQY
TRBJ2-6 | TRBV5-4 | ASSLDSYSGANVLT
TRBJ2-7 | TRBV7-6 | ASSSGQGGGEQY
TRBJ2-7 | TRBV10-3 | AISDPTGSSGGNSYEQY
TRBJ1-6 | TRBV6-5 | ASRTEVKSPLH
TRBJ1-6 | TRBV11-2 | ASSWTGKSSYNSPLH
TRBJ2-1 | TRBV18 | ASSPLLAGGNNEQF
TRBJ2-3 | TRBV12-5 | ASGLVLGGPTDTQY
TRBJ2-1 | TRBV4-2 | ASSLEAQARTLF
TRBJ1-3 | TRBV4-3 | ASSQGRGGNTIY
TRBJ2-3 | TRBV4-2 | ASSQERGGEDTQY
TRBJ2-1 | TRBV7-9 | ASTGGGSSYNEQF
TRBJ1-5 | TRBV7-2 | ASSKTGRSQPQH
TRBJ2-5 | TRBV5-1 | ASSPGGAETQY
TRBJ2-1 | TRBV5-4 | ASSLAGGGALLEQF
TRBJ1-1 | TRBV19 | ASSTPDRGGYTEAF
TRBJ1-1 | TRBV6-6 | ASSYEQGSAF
TRBJ2-7 | TRBV11-3 | ASSLEYEQY
TRBJ1-2 | TRBV7-8 | ASSLAGGNYGYT
TRBJ1-5 | TRBV19 | ASSIRHGNQPQH
TRBJ2-1 | TRBV5-5 | ASSLGRAHQGSNEQF
TRBJ1-3 | TRBV18 | ASYRTDPFGNTIY
TRBJ1-1 | TRBV7-9 | ASSLTLTSEAF
TRBJ1-1 | TRBV6-5 | ASSYHGVGF